Listed below are T cell receptor beta chains from one sample, sequenced in a study of blood T cell repertoires in COVID-19. Produced via immunoSEQ multiplex PCR; TCRdb's table is partial and in-frame only. The sample lists about 120,000 clones; 55% to 75% were seen once. Sequences were obtained from peripheral blood. These receptor sequences come from a human donor with acute or convalescent COVID-19. The donor label of this sample is uncertain. Both conserved end residues are part of each CDR3. D genes are given only for firm matches. Clone size is not always given. Where it is, it says once, few, many or a class for expanded clones.

>TRBV5-1|NA|TRBJ2-7|TRBD2
TGCGCCAGCAGCTTGTCCGCGGGGGGGAGCTCCTACGAGCAGTACTTC
CASSLSAGGSSYEQYF
>TRBV4-1|NA|TRBJ1-1|NA
TGCGCCAGCAGCCAAGATCCCAGGGCGGGGTGGACGATTGAAGCTTTCTTT
CASSQDPRAGWTIEAFF
>TRBV7-9|NA|TRBJ1-3|TRBD1
TGTGCCAGCAGCTCCCCGGGACAGGGCGGCCGAAACACCATATATTTT
CASSSPGQGGRNTIYF
>TRBV6-5|NA|TRBJ2-3|NA
TGTGCCAGCAGGGGCGGGGCCGACTCAGATACGCAGTATTTT
CASRGGADSDTQYF
>TRBV19|NA|TRBJ2-7|NA
TGTGCCAGTAGCGACCTCGACATCTCCTACGAGCAGTACTTC
CASSDLDISYEQYF
>TRBV4-2|NA|TRBJ1-2|TRBD1
TGTGCCAGCAGCCGCGAACGTCCGGGACAGGGATATATTGGCTACACCTTC
CASSRERPGQGYIGYTF
>TRBV27|NA|TRBJ1-6|TRBD1
TGTGCCAGCACACCCGGGACAGGGGGCATTTCACCCCTCCACTTT
CASTPGTGGISPLHF
>TRBV9|NA|TRBJ1-6|NA
TGTGCCAGCAGCCAGCGGCCGGATAATTCACCCCTCCACTTT
CASSQRPDNSPLHF
>TRBV6-1|few|TRBJ1-4|TRBD1
TGTGCCAGCAGTGAGGCCGGGACAGGGGTTGAAAAACTGTTTTTT
CASSEAGTGVEKLFF
>TRBV2|NA|TRBJ1-5|NA
TGTGCCAGCGATCTCTACAGGGAGTTTGAGGGGCCCCAGCATTTT
CASDLYREFEGPQHF
>TRBV28|NA|TRBJ2-1|TRBD1
TGTGCCAGCAGTCATAGGGGACAGGGGGGCTACAATGAGCAGTTCTTC
CASSHRGQGGYNEQFF
>TRBV6-5|NA|TRBJ1-5|NA
TGTGCCAGCAGCAGGGGTAGTGGCAATCAGCCCCAGCATTTT
CASSRGSGNQPQHF
>TRBV4-1|NA|TRBJ2-5|TRBD2
TGCGCCAGCAGCCAAGACCCTAGCGGGGGGGCAAGAGAGACCCAGTACTTC
CASSQDPSGGARETQYF
>TRBV5-6|NA|TRBJ2-2|TRBD1
TGTGCCAGCAGTCCTCCGGACAGGGATACCGGGGAGCTGTTTTTT
CASSPPDRDTGELFF
>TRBV7-2|NA|TRBJ2-5|TRBD2
TGTGCCAGCAGCCAAGGACTAGCGGGGGGTCGAGAGACCCAGTACTTC
CASSQGLAGGRETQYF
>TRBV2|NA|TRBJ2-7|NA
TGTGCCAGCAGGAATGACAGGAGCTCCTACGAGCAGTACTTC
CASRNDRSSYEQYF
>TRBV11-2|once|TRBJ2-2|NA
TGTGCCAGCAGCTTTAGCGGGAACACCGGGGAGCTGTTTTTT
CASSFSGNTGELFF
>TRBV7-2|few|TRBJ2-3|TRBD2
TGTGCCAGCAGCAGACGCCCACTAGCGGGGGGGAGCACAGATACGCAGTATTTT
CASSRRPLAGGSTDTQYF
>TRBV14|once|TRBJ2-2|TRBD2
TGTGCCAGCAGCCAAGGACTAGCGGGGGCGAACACCGGGGAGCTGTTTTTT
CASSQGLAGANTGELFF
>TRBV10-1|few|TRBJ1-6|NA
TGCGCCAGCAGCGTTGACAGGAATAATTCACCCCTCCACTTT
CASSVDRNNSPLHF
>TRBV30|few|TRBJ1-1|NA
TGTGCCGGATTCGGAGGGTGGAGTAACACTGAAGCTTTCTTT
CAGFGGWSNTEAFF
>TRBV19|NA|TRBJ2-7|TRBD2
TGTGCCAGTAGCATCCGCGGGGACGGGGGGGCCCCCAGAGAGCAGTACTTC
CASSIRGDGGAPREQYF
>TRBV29-1|NA|TRBJ2-3|NA
TGCAGCGTTCGGACAGTAGCAGCAGATACGCAGTATTTT
CSVRTVAADTQYF
>TRBV3-1/TRBV3-2|NA|TRBJ2-3|NA
TGTGCCAGCAGCCAGCAGCAGGTCACAGATACGCAGTATTTT
CASSQQQVTDTQYF
>TRBV4-2|NA|TRBJ2-5|TRBD2
TGTGCCAGCAGCCAAGGGAGTAGCGGGGGGGCCAGAGGGACCCAGTACTTC
CASSQGSSGGARGTQYF
>TRBV7-3|NA|TRBJ2-1|NA
TGTGCCAGCAGCCCCGACCCGCGCGGGTCCTACAATGAGCAGTTCTTC
CASSPDPRGSYNEQFF
>TRBV6-1|NA|TRBJ1-2|TRBD1
TGTGCCAGCAGTGAAGCGCCGGGACAGGGGGCGAGGGTCTATGGCTACACCTTC
CASSEAPGQGARVYGYTF
>TRBV18|NA|TRBJ1-6|TRBD1
TGTGCCAGCTCACCCGTCCCGGGACAGGGTTCCAATAATTCACCCCTCCACTTT
CASSPVPGQGSNNSPLHF
>TRBV7-9|NA|TRBJ1-2|TRBD1
TGTGCCAGCAGCCTCCGGACAGGGGCTAACTATGGCTACACCTTC
CASSLRTGANYGYTF
>TRBV7-6|NA|TRBJ2-5|NA
TGTGCCAGCAGCTTAAATCCGCGGACACGACAAGAGACCCAGTACTTC
CASSLNPRTRQETQYF
>TRBV19|few|TRBJ2-5|TRBD1
TGTGCCAGTAGTTCCTCCGGGACAGGGGCCCGGGAGACCCAGTACTTC
CASSSSGTGARETQYF
>TRBV14|NA|TRBJ2-1|NA
TGTGCCAGCAGCCAAGGACAGCTTAGCTCCTACAATGAGCAGTTCTTC
CASSQGQLSSYNEQFF
>TRBV11-2|NA|TRBJ2-1|TRBD1
TGTGCCAGCAGCTTAACAGGGGCAGGGAATGAGCAGTTCTTC
CASSLTGAGNEQFF
>TRBV5-5|few|TRBJ1-2|NA
TGTGCCAGCAGCGGGAACAGGGAAAGCTACACCTTC
CASSGNRESYTF
>TRBV11-2|NA|TRBJ2-3|NA
TGTGCCAGCAGCTTAATGGCCTCCCACACAGATACGCAGTATTTT
CASSLMASHTDTQYF
>TRBV3-1/TRBV3-2|few|TRBJ2-1|TRBD2
TGTGCCAGCAGCCATTTAGCGGGGGGTCACAATGAGCAGTTCTTC
CASSHLAGGHNEQFF
>TRBV7-3|NA|TRBJ1-1|NA
TGTGCCAGCAGCTTAGGGCACAGGGCCACTGAAGCTTTCTTT
CASSLGHRATEAFF
>TRBV21-1|few|TRBJ1-1|NA
TGTGCCAGCAGCGACCGGGACAGGCCTCTAATGAACACTGAAGCTTTCTTT
CASSDRDRPLMNTEAFF
>TRBV5-1|NA|TRBJ2-3|NA
TGCGCCAGCAGCTTAGCAGGGTCGGTTAGAGATACGCAGTATTTT
CASSLAGSVRDTQYF
>TRBV4-1|NA|TRBJ1-4|NA
TGCGCCAGCAGCGACTCACAGGGACATAATGAAAAACTGTTTTTT
CASSDSQGHNEKLFF
>TRBV7-9|NA|TRBJ1-6|TRBD1
TGTGCCAGCAGTTGGGACAGGGTAAATTCACCCCTCCACTTT
CASSWDRVNSPLHF
>TRBV21-1|NA|TRBJ1-2|NA
TGTGCCAGCAGCAAAATAAAGGGGCATGGCTACACCTTC
CASSKIKGHGYTF
>TRBV5-5|NA|TRBJ2-7|NA
TGTGCCAGCAGCCGACAGCTGGGGAATTCCTACGAGCAGTACTTC
CASSRQLGNSYEQYF
>TRBV7-9|NA|TRBJ1-3|TRBD1
TGTGCCAGCAGCTCAGCCCTCGGGACAGGCGACTCTGGAAACACCATATATTTT
CASSSALGTGDSGNTIYF
>TRBV3-1/TRBV3-2|NA|TRBJ2-7|NA
TGTGCCAGCAGCCAAGATCGCTACGAGCAGTACTTC
CASSQDRYEQYF
>TRBV1|NA|TRBJ1-1|NA
TGCACCAGCAGCCAGGACCTCGGACAGGGAGAGAACACTGAAGCTTTCTTT
CTSSQDLGQGENTEAFF
>TRBV11-2|few|TRBJ2-5|NA
TGTGCCAGCAGCCCTGTCCGAGGTTTCGGAGAGACCCAGTACTTC
CASSPVRGFGETQYF
>TRBV18|NA|TRBJ2-7|NA
TGTGCCAGCTCCAATACCGGCCCGGGCTACGAGCAGTACTTC
CASSNTGPGYEQYF
>TRBV12-3/TRBV12-4|NA|TRBJ1-1|NA
TGTGCCAGCAACCTCCGGACTGTGGAACAAGCTTTCTTT
CASNLRTVEQAFF
>TRBV7-9|many|TRBJ1-4|NA
TGTGCCAGCACCCCTGGCCGGGTTCAGAATGAAAAACTGTTTTTT
CASTPGRVQNEKLFF
>TRBV6-5|NA|TRBJ1-5|TRBD1
TGTGCCAGCAGCACCGACAGGGGTAATCAGCCCCAGCATTTT
CASSTDRGNQPQHF
>TRBV5-1|many|TRBJ1-5|TRBD1
TGCGCCAGCAGCTTGTCGGTCACAGGGGGCAACAATCAGCCCCAGCATTTT
CASSLSVTGGNNQPQHF
>TRBV19|once|TRBJ2-3|TRBD2
TGTGCCAGTAGCTCCAGCGGGGGGGCCGGGGATACGCAGTATTTT
CASSSSGGAGDTQYF
>TRBV20-1|NA|TRBJ2-7|TRBD1
TGCAGTGCTCGACAGGGGATCGAGCAGTACTTC
CSARQGIEQYF
>TRBV24-1|NA|TRBJ2-3|NA
TGTGCCACCAGTGATTTGTTAAGGGGGGATACGCAGTATTTT
CATSDLLRGDTQYF
>TRBV5-1|NA|TRBJ1-6|TRBD1
TGCGCCAGCAGCTTGGGGCAGGGGGATTCACCCCTCCACTTT
CASSLGQGDSPLHF
>TRBV7-2|NA|TRBJ1-2|TRBD1
TGTGCCAGCAGCCTTTCACAGGGGGCGAGGTATGGCTACACCTTC
CASSLSQGARYGYTF